Sequencing of this T cell receptor (beta chain) was carried out in a study of cytomegalovirus exposure and HLA in healthy donors. The study ran its PCR with 60 Vbeta and 13 Jbeta primers. Using immunoSEQ multiplex PCR, the repertoire was profiled, and TCRdb retains in-frame clones only, with some absent. The sample has about 150,000 clones, 75% to 85% seen once. Trimming removed 5 bases from V and 3 bases from J, with 11 bases in between. The CDR3 totals 14 residues. The germline V gene has CDR1 SGHTA and CDR2 FQGTGA. The clonotype originates from a young man in good health and CMV-seropositive. The rearrangement joins TRBV7-3 to TRBJ2-1; D remains ambiguous. Material: PBMCs. CDR3 sequence (DNA): TGTGCCAGCAGCCCACAAGGCGGCTACAATGAGCAGTTCTTC. Protein sequence: CASSPQGGYNEQFF.